This TCR beta chain was identified in a study of blood T cell repertoires in COVID-19. Study as a whole: The origin of the acute and convalescent COVID-19 samples was the United States, Italy and Spain. T cells, B-cell-depleted T cells, or PBMCs supplied cDNA or gDNA.

Germline values: CDR1 KGHSH, CDR2 LQKENI. The CDR3 contains 16 residues. Trimming cost V 1 base and J 0 bases, with 12 bases left between them. Some clones are missing from TCRdb's copy, which holds only in-frame ones; the method was immunoSEQ multiplex PCR. This table has roughly 160,000 clones, about 87% appearing once. The sequence derives from a man aged 60-69 years with acute or convalescent COVID-19. The sequenced sample was peripheral blood. The chain is built from TRBV18 and TRBJ1-1, with TRBD1 as a possible D gene (6 bases). This chain's CDR3 is CASSPQDSGMNTEAFF. CDR3 DNA: TGTGCCAGCTCACCACAGGACAGCGGTATGAACACTGAAGCTTTCTTT.